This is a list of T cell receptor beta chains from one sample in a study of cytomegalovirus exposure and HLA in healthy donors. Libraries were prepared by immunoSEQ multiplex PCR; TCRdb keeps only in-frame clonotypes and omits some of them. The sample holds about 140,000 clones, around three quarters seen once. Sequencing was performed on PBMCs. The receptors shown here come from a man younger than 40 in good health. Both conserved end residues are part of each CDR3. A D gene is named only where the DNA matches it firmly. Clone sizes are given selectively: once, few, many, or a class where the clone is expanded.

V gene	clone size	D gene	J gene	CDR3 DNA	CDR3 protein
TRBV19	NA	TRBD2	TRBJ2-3	TGTGCCAGTAGTTCTCGGCGGGAGGGCACAGATACGCAGTATTTT	CASSSRREGTDTQYF
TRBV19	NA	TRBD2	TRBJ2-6	TGTGCCAGTACCCTAGGGTGGACTAGCGGGAGTAATGGGGCCAACGTCCTGACTTTC	CASTLGWTSGSNGANVLTF
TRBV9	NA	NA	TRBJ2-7	TGTGCCAGCAGCGTAGCAGACTTCTCCTACGAGCAGTACTTC	CASSVADFSYEQYF
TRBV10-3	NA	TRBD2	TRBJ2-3	TGTGCCATCAGTGAGACAGGCGAGCGGGAGGGTAGCACAGATACGCAGTATTTT	CAISETGEREGSTDTQYF
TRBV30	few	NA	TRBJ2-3	TGTGCCGGAGGCGGGTCCAGCGCTAGCACAGATACGCAGTATTTT	CAGGGSSASTDTQYF
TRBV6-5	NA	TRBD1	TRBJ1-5	TGTGCCAGCAGAAAAGGACAGGGCAATCAGCCCCAGCATTTT	CASRKGQGNQPQHF
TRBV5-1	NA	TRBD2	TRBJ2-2	TGCGCCAGCAGCTTGGATCCGGGAGGGGACACCGGGGAGCTGTTTTTT	CASSLDPGGDTGELFF
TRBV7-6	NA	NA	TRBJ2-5	TGTGCCAGCAGCTCCTCATGGAGGGAGACCCAGTACTTC	CASSSSWRETQYF
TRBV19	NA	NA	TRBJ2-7	TGTGCCAGTAGTATACAGGCTTACTCCTACGAGCAGTACTTC	CASSIQAYSYEQYF
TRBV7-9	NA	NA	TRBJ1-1	TGTGCCAGCAGCTTACCGGGACATCCGAACACTGAAGCTTTCTTT	CASSLPGHPNTEAFF
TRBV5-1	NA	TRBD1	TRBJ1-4	TGCGCCAGCAGCCCCGGACAGGGCGACGAAAAACTGTTTTTT	CASSPGQGDEKLFF
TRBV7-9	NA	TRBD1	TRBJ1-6	TGTGCCAGCAGCTTGTTAAAGGGACAGCTCTATAATTCACCCCTCCACTTT	CASSLLKGQLYNSPLHF
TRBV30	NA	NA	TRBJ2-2	TGTGCCTCGAAGGGGGTGAACACCGGGGAGCTGTTTTTT	CASKGVNTGELFF
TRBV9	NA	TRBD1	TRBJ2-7	TGTGCCAGCAGCGCCGGACAGGACTCCTACGAGCAGTACTTC	CASSAGQDSYEQYF
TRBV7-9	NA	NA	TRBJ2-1	TGTGCCAGCAGCCTATCTCTAGGTAACGCCTACAATGAGCAGTTCTTC	CASSLSLGNAYNEQFF
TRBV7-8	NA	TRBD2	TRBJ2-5	TGTGCCAGCTCTACTAGCGGGAGGGCCGGGGAGACCCAGTACTTC	CASSTSGRAGETQYF
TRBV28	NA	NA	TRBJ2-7	TGTGCCAGCAGTTTTCAGGGGGGAACCTACGAGCAGTACTTC	CASSFQGGTYEQYF
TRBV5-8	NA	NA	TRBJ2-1	TGTGCCAGCAGCCTGGGGGCGGGAGTTGAGCAGTTCTTC	CASSLGAGVEQFF
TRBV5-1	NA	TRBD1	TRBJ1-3	TGCGCCAGCAGACCCGGGACAGGGATCCTCCCTGGAAACACCATATATTTT	CASRPGTGILPGNTIYF
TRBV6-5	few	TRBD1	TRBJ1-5	TGTGCCAGCAGTGAACAGGGGGCCCAACAGCCCCAGCATTTT	CASSEQGAQQPQHF
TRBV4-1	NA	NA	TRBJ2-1	TGCGCCAGCAGCCAGATCCGAGGCAATGAGCAGTTCTTC	CASSQIRGNEQFF
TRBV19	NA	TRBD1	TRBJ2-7	TGTGCCAGTAGTATCGGGCGGGACAGGGACCACGAGCAGTACTTC	CASSIGRDRDHEQYF
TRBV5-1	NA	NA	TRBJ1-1	TGCGCCAGCAGCCCCACCCTAGTTGGTGAAGCTTTCTTT	CASSPTLVGEAFF
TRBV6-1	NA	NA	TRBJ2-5	TGTGCCAGCAGCTCCACAGGGTCAGAGACCCAGTACTTC	CASSSTGSETQYF
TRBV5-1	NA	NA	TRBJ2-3	TGCGCCAGCAGCTTGGGGAGGCTCACTAGCACAGATACGCAGTATTTT	CASSLGRLTSTDTQYF
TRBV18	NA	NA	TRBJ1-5	TGTGCCAGCTCACCACAGAAGCCGGGGGGCCAGCCCCAGCATTTT	CASSPQKPGGQPQHF
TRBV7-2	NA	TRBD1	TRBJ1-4	TGTGCCAGCAGCCCGGGGACAGAGAATGAAAAACTGTTTTTT	CASSPGTENEKLFF
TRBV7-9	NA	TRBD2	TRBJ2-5	TGTGCCAGCAGCCACTGGCGGGGGTTGGGTGAGCAGTACTTC	CASSHWRGLGEQYF
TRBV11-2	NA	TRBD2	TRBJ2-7	TGTGCCAGCAAACTAGCGGGAGGGAACGAGCAGTACTTC	CASKLAGGNEQYF